Presented here are 12 T cell receptor beta chains from one specimen sequenced in a study of T cell responses to AZD1222 COVID-19 vaccine. Repertoires were generated with immunoSEQ multiplex PCR, while TCRdb's copy carries only in-frame clones and drops some. Of some 100,000 clones listed, roughly nine tenths are singletons. The sample consisted of peripheral blood, taken on day 0 of AZD1222 vaccination. The receptors originated from an adult in good health.

In nucleotides, the CDR3 is TGTGCCAGCAGTGAAATAGAGACCCAGTACTTC. This translates into CASSEIETQYF. The gene calls are TRBV6-1 and TRBJ2-5; D uncertain. The CDR3 runs 11 residues. Germline loops: CDR1 MNHNS, CDR2 SASEGT. With 2 bases removed from V and 4 bases from J, the gap between germline ends came to 2 bases.

The chain is built from TRBV2 and TRBJ2-2; 8 bases fit TRBD1. The CDR3 contains 16 residues. Looked up from germline, CDR1 is SNHLY and CDR2 is FYNNEI. Trimming cost V 3 bases and J 4 bases; bases outside gene matches: 7. The CDR3 loop is CASSETDRVGTGELFF. DNA of the CDR3: TGTGCCAGCAGTGAGACGGACAGGGTGGGCACCGGGGAGCTGTTTTTT.

This rearrangement joins TRBV12-3 or TRBV12-4 to TRBJ1-3, with D possibly matching TRBD1 (6 bases). This CDR3 is built from 13 residues. The V end was cut by 10 bases, the J end by 6 bases, with 16 bases between. CDR3 protein: CATARRTENTIYF. The CDR3 DNA sequence: TGTGCCACCGCCCGCCGGACAGAAAACACCATATATTTT.

The chain employs TRBV6-5 and TRBJ1-1; D remains unclear. Germline CDR1 is MNHEY and CDR2 is SVGAGI. CDR3 length equals 13 residues. V gave up 3 bases and J gave up 2 bases, with 7 bases separating them. CDR3 in DNA: TGTGCCAGCAGTTATTATCAAAACACTGAAGCTTTCTTT. Its translation: CASSYYQNTEAFF.

The genes are TRBV10-1 and TRBJ1-5; D remains ambiguous. V was cut by 3 bases and J by 5 bases, with 8 bases left in between. Per germline, CDR1 WNHNN and CDR2 SYGVQD (reference sequence). The CDR3 length is 13 residues. This CDR3 is CASSEGPYQPQHF. The DNA for the CDR3 is TGCGCCAGCAGTGAAGGGCCATATCAGCCCCAGCATTTT.

The rearrangement links TRBV6-5 to TRBJ1-2, with D hard to call. The CDR3 covers 12 residues. Germline CDR1 and CDR2: MNHEY and SVGAGI. Trimming removed 6 bases from V and 7 bases from J, with 12 bases in between. The CDR3 loop reads CASRLGLGGYTF. The CDR3 DNA reads as TGTGCCAGCAGACTGGGTCTGGGTGGCTACACCTTC.

The V call is TRBV11-3, the J call TRBJ2-3, with D uncertain. The germline gives CDR1 SGHNT, CDR2 YENEEA. This CDR3 has 12 residues. Trimming removed 3 bases at V and 0 bases at J, with 1 base between. The CDR3 nucleotides read TGTGCCAGCAGCTTTAGCACAGATACGCAGTATTTT. Translation: CASSFSTDTQYF. The whole variable domain, filled in from reference TRBV11-3 and TRBJ2-3, reads EAGVVQSPRYKIIEKKQPVAFWCNPISGHNTLYWYLQNLGQGPELLIRYENEEAVDDSQLPKDRFSAERLKGVDSTLKIQPAELGDSAVYLCASSFSTDTQYFGPGTRLTVL.

V is TRBV4-2 and J is TRBJ2-2; 10 bases map to TRBD1. The CDR3 is 16 residues long. Per germline, CDR1 LGHNA and CDR2 YNFKEQ. V lost 4 bases and J lost 8; bases outside the gene matches: 10. For the CDR3, the DNA is TGTGCCAGCAGCCCCGAGGGACAGGGGATCGGTGGGGAGCTGTTTTTT. It is translated as CASSPEGQGIGGELFF.

This clone was recorded many times. This chain connects TRBV28 to TRBJ2-7, with TRBD1 matching 10 bases. The CDR3 sequence is 15 residues long. V was pared by 8 bases and J by 3 bases, with 10 bases of the junction left unmatched. CDR1 and CDR2 (germline): MDHEN, SYDVKM. The CDR3 DNA is TGTGCCAGCGAACCCGGGACAGGGGTTGTCTACGAGCAGTACTTC. Its protein is CASEPGTGVVYEQYF.

This clone appeared a few times. V usage is TRBV19 and J usage is TRBJ2-2; unclear D gene. Trimming left V 3 bases short and J 0 bases short, with 8 bases between. Germline CDR1 LNHDA, CDR2 SQIVND (reference sequence). The CDR3 runs 15 residues. The DNA for the CDR3 is TGTGCCAGTAGTATCAGTACAGCGAACACCGGGGAGCTGTTTTTT. It is translated as CASSISTANTGELFF.

This chain joins TRBV5-4 and TRBJ1-2; D is perhaps TRBD1 (5 bases). Germline loops: CDR1 SGHNT, CDR2 YYREEE (reference sequence). Deletions cut 0 bases from V and 2 bases from J, with 8 bases between. CDR3 length: 14 amino acids. DNA of the CDR3: TGTGCCAGCAGCTTGGAGGGGCGGAACTATGGCTACACCTTC. Protein: CASSLEGRNYGYTF.

The chain has TRBV6-5 and TRBJ1-2; D remains ambiguous. From germline, CDR1 is MNHEY and CDR2 SVGAGI. The CDR3 spans 15 residues. With 6 bases removed from V and 4 bases from J, the gap between germline ends came to 18 bases. The CDR3 region has the DNA TGTGCCAGCAGCCAAATCGGACGACACTTCTATGGCTACACCTTC. This codes for CASSQIGRHFYGYTF.